The clone carrying this TCR beta chain was found a few times. Its target is not known. Researchers used 5'RACE with constant-segment primers to make TCR alpha and TCR beta cDNA libraries that carry sample barcodes and UMIs. Using its own MiXCR run on the 5' RACE reads, TCRdb lists one record per CDR3 protein. This sample has roughly 170,000 distinct CDR3 sequences; 15% to 20% occur once, and the top ten carry under 4.5%. The sample originates from a study of T-cell memory formation after mild COVID-19. V lost 10 bases, J lost 2 bases, and 6 bases lay in between. Germline CDR1 MNHNY, CDR2 SVGAGI (reference sequence). The CDR3 totals 11 residues. The study, taken as a whole, reports: Clones contracting across day 15 to 85 had a balanced CD4/CD8 profile; later expanding clones leaned CD4+. Researchers found some responding clones in pre-infection memory, a sign that cross-reactive memory joined. Most CD4+ clones that shrank were in CM and EM, while CD8+ ones turned up in EMRA.

The sequenced sample was PBMCs or a T cell subset sorted from them (not recorded which). The rearrangement links TRBV6-6 to TRBJ1-3; D not resolved. This TCR was sampled from a man aged 18 to 29 who had mild COVID-19 (a few samples of this study predate the infection). Cell type and time point are not known. In DNA form, the CDR3 reads TGTGCCATCAGAGCTGGAAACACCATATATTTT. It yields the protein CAIRAGNTIYF.